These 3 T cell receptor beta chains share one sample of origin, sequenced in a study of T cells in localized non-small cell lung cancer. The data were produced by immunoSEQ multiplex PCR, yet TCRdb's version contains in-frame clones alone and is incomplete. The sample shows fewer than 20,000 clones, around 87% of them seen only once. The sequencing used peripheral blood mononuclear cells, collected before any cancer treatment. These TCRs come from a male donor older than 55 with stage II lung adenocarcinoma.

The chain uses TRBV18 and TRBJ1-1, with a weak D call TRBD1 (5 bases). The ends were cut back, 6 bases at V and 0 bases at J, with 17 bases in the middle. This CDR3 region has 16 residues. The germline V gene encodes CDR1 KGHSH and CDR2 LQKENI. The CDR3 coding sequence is TGTGCCAGCTCGTCCGTTGTGCGACAGCTGAACACTGAAGCTTTCTTT. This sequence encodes CASSSVVRQLNTEAFF.

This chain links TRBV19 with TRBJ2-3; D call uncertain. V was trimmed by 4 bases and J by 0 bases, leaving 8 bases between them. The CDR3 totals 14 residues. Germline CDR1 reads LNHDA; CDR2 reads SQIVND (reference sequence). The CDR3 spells CASSTQQSTDTQYF. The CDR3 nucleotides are TGTGCCAGTAGTACCCAACAGAGCACAGATACGCAGTATTTT.

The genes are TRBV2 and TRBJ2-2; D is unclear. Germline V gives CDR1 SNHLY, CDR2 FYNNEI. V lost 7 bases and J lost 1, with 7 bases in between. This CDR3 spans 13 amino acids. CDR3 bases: TGTGCCAGCAAGGTCGAGAACACCGGGGAGCTGTTTTTT. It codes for CASKVENTGELFF.